A selection of T cell receptor beta chains follows, all from one sample in a study of blood T cell repertoires in COVID-19. Only in-frame clones appear in the TCRdb table, and some are missing; sequencing was by immunoSEQ multiplex PCR. The table includes under 350,000 clones, around nine tenths detected once. The sequenced sample consisted of peripheral blood. These receptors were taken from a woman aged 25 to 39 with COVID-19, enrolled during active disease. The CDR3 runs from the conserved cysteine through the conserved F or W. D genes are given only for firm matches. Some rows mark clone size as missing; the rest say once, few, many or name a class of expanded clone.

J gene: TRBJ1-1
clone size: -
V gene: TRBV6-5
D gene: -
CDR3 protein: CASSYSWGENTEAFF
CDR3 DNA: TGTGCCAGCAGTTACTCGTGGGGGGAGAACACTGAAGCTTTCTTT

J gene: TRBJ2-5
clone size: -
V gene: TRBV11-2
D gene: TRBD2
CDR3 protein: CASKGTSAETQYF
CDR3 DNA: TGTGCCAGCAAAGGGACTAGCGCCGAGACCCAGTACTTC

J gene: TRBJ1-6
clone size: -
V gene: TRBV27
D gene: TRBD1
CDR3 protein: CASRTGTVLSPLHF
CDR3 DNA: TGTGCCAGCAGGACCGGGACAGTACTTTCACCCCTCCACTTT

J gene: TRBJ1-1
clone size: -
V gene: TRBV28
D gene: -
CDR3 protein: CASSQIRVSDTEAFF
CDR3 DNA: TGTGCCAGCAGTCAGATCAGGGTTTCGGACACTGAAGCTTTCTTT

J gene: TRBJ2-2
clone size: -
V gene: TRBV4-2
D gene: -
CDR3 protein: CASSQAVRTGELFF
CDR3 DNA: TGTGCCAGCAGCCAAGCAGTGAGGACCGGGGAGCTGTTTTTT

J gene: TRBJ2-1
clone size: -
V gene: TRBV30
D gene: TRBD2
CDR3 protein: CAWSSTGTSQFF
CDR3 DNA: TGTGCCTGGAGTAGTACTGGGACTAGTCAGTTCTTC

J gene: TRBJ1-3
clone size: -
V gene: TRBV4-1
D gene: -
CDR3 protein: CASSQEQGRGNTIYF
CDR3 DNA: TGCGCCAGCAGCCAAGAACAGGGAAGAGGAAACACCATATATTTT

J gene: TRBJ1-1
clone size: -
V gene: TRBV4-1
D gene: -
CDR3 protein: CASSPRQASMNTEAFF
CDR3 DNA: TGCGCCAGCAGCCCCCGACAGGCGAGCATGAACACTGAAGCTTTCTTT

J gene: TRBJ1-4
clone size: -
V gene: TRBV7-8
D gene: TRBD1
CDR3 protein: CASSLAEGAATNEKLFF
CDR3 DNA: TGTGCCAGCAGCTTAGCGGAGGGGGCAGCAACTAATGAAAAACTGTTTTTT

J gene: TRBJ1-1
clone size: once
V gene: TRBV28
D gene: -
CDR3 protein: CASSVGGVIQAFF
CDR3 DNA: TGTGCCAGCAGTGTTGGCGGGGTAATTCAAGCTTTCTTT

J gene: TRBJ1-6
clone size: -
V gene: TRBV4-1
D gene: TRBD1
CDR3 protein: CASSLDRSYNSPLHF
CDR3 DNA: TGCGCCAGCAGCTTGGACAGGTCTTATAATTCACCCCTCCACTTT

J gene: TRBJ2-1
clone size: -
V gene: TRBV19
D gene: -
CDR3 protein: CASSESSNDEQFF
CDR3 DNA: TGTGCCAGTAGTGAGTCTAGTAACGATGAGCAGTTCTTC

J gene: TRBJ2-3
clone size: -
V gene: TRBV28
D gene: -
CDR3 protein: CASSFGRYTDTQYF
CDR3 DNA: TGTGCCAGCAGTTTTGGGAGATACACAGATACGCAGTATTTT

J gene: TRBJ1-6
clone size: -
V gene: TRBV3-1/TRBV3-2
D gene: -
CDR3 protein: CASSLLPVRSSYNSPLHF
CDR3 DNA: TGTGCCAGCAGCCTACTCCCAGTTAGGAGCTCCTATAATTCACCCCTCCACTTT

J gene: TRBJ2-5
clone size: -
V gene: TRBV18
D gene: -
CDR3 protein: CASSPRKQETQYF
CDR3 DNA: TGTGCCAGCTCACCTCGTAAACAAGAGACCCAGTACTTC

J gene: TRBJ2-5
clone size: once
V gene: TRBV3-1/TRBV3-2
D gene: -
CDR3 protein: CASSHGGKETQYF
CDR3 DNA: TGTGCCAGCAGCCACGGGGGTAAAGAGACCCAGTACTTC

J gene: TRBJ1-1
clone size: once
V gene: TRBV29-1
D gene: TRBD1
CDR3 protein: CSVEGRSGGYTEAFF
CDR3 DNA: TGCAGCGTTGAAGGGAGATCAGGGGGCTACACTGAAGCTTTCTTT